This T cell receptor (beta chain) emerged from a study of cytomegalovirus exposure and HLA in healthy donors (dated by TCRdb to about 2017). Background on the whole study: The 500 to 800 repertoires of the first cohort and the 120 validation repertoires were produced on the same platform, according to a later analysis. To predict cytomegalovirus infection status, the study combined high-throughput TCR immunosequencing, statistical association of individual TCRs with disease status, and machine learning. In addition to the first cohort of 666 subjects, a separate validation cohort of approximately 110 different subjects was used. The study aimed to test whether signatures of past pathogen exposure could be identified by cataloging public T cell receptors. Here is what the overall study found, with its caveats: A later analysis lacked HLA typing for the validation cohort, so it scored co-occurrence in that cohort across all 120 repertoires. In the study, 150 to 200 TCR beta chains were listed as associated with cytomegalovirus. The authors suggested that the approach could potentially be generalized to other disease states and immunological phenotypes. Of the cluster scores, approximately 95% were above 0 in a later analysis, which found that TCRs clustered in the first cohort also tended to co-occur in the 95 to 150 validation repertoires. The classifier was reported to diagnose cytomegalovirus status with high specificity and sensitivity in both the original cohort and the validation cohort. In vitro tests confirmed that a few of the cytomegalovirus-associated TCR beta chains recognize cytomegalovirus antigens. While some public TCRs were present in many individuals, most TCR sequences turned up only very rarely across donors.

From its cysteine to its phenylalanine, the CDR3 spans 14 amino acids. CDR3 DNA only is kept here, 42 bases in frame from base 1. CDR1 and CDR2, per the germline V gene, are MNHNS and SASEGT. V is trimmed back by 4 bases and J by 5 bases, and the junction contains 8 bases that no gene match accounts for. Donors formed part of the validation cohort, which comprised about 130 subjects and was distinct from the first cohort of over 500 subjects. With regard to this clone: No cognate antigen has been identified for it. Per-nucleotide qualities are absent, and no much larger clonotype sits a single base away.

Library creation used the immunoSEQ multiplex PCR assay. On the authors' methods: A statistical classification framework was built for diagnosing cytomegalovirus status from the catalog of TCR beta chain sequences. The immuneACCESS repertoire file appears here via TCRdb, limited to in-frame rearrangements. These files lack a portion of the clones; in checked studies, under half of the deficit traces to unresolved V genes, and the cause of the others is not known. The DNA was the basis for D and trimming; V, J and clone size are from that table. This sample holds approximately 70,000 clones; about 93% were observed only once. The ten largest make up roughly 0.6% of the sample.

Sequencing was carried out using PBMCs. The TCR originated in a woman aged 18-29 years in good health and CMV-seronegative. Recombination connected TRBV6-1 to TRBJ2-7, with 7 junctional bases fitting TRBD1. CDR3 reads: CASSAYRGRDEQYF. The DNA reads TGTGCCAGCAGTGCCTACAGGGGTCGGGACGAGCAGTACTTC.